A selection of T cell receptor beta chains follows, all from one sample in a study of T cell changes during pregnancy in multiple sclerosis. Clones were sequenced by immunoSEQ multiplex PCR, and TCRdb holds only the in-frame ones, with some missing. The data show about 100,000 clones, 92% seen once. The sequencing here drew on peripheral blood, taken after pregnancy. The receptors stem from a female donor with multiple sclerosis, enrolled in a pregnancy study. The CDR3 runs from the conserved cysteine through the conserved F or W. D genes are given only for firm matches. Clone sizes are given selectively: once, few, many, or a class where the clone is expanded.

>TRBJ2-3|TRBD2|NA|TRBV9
TGTGCCAGCAGCGTAGGCCCCCGACTAGCGGGGAGCACAGATACGCAGTATTTT
CASSVGPRLAGSTDTQYF
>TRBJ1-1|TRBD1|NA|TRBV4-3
TGCGCCAGCAGCCAAGAAGCGAGACAGGGGGCGAAGCAAGTGGAAGCTTTCTTT
CASSQEARQGAKQVEAFF
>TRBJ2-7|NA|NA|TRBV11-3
TGTGCCAGCAGCTTAGGGGCAGGGGACGCCTACGAGCAGTACTTC
CASSLGAGDAYEQYF
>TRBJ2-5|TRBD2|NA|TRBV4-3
TGCGCCAGCAGCCAAGATCTTCACGGGGGGGCCCTAGAGACCCAGTACTTC
CASSQDLHGGALETQYF
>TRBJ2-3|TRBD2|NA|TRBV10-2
TGCGCCAGCAGGCCTAGCGGGAGTGGGTACACAGATACGCAGTATTTT
CASRPSGSGYTDTQYF
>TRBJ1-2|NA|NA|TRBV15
TGTGCCACCAGCAGGAACAGGGAAGACTATGGCTACACCTTC
CATSRNREDYGYTF
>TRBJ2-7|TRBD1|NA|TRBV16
TGTGCCAGCAGCCCCGCCCCCGGGACAGATTCCTACGAGCAGTACTTC
CASSPAPGTDSYEQYF
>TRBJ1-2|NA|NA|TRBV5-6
TGTGCCAGCAGCCCAGGGGCTTGGCCTAACTATGGCTACACCTTC
CASSPGAWPNYGYTF
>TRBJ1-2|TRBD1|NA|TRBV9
TGTGCCAGCAGCGCCCGAGCAGGGACAGGGTTTAACTATGGCTACACCTTC
CASSARAGTGFNYGYTF
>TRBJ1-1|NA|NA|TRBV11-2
TGTGCCAGCAGCGGAGGTGGTACCCACAGTGTTTTTGAAGCTTTCTTT
CASSGGGTHSVFEAFF
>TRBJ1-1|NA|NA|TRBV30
TGTGCCTGGAGACTGCAGGGGAACACTGAAGCTTTCTTT
CAWRLQGNTEAFF
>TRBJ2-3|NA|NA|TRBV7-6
TGTGCCAGCAGCCCGTTGGCTGTTGGACAGAACACAGATACGCAGTATTTT
CASSPLAVGQNTDTQYF
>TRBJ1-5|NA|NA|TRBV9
TGTGCCAGCAGCGTAGATCCGGGAAGCAATCAGCCCCAGCATTTT
CASSVDPGSNQPQHF
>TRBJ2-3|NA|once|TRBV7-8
TGTGCCAGCAGCGCTGGATGGGGTCAGGGGCATGGGCAGTATTTT
CASSAGWGQGHGQYF
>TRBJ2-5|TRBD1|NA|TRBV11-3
TGTGCCAGCAGCTTAATCTTGGGACCGGGACAGGGAATTTTGGAGACCCAGTACTTC
CASSLILGPGQGILETQYF
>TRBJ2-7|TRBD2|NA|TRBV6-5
TGTGCCAGCAGTTCTGGGGCTAGCGGTGGCTACGAGCAGTACTTC
CASSSGASGGYEQYF
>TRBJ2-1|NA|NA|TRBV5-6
TGTGCCAGCAGCCCAGTGAACAATGAGCAGTTCTTC
CASSPVNNEQFF
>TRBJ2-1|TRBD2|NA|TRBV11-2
TGTGCCAGCAGCCGCCTCAGAGGGACTAGCGGGCATGAGCAGTTCTTC
CASSRLRGTSGHEQFF
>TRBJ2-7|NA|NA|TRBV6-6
TGTGCCAGCAGTTACGAGCCACAGCCTTTCGGGTACTTC
CASSYEPQPFGYF
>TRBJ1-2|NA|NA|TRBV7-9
TGTGCCAGCAGCTTATTGGCCGCTAACTATGGCTACACCTTC
CASSLLAANYGYTF
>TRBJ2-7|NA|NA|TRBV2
TGTGCCAGCAGTCGGTACGAGCAGTACTTC
CASSRYEQYF
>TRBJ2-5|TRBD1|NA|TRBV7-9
TGTGCCAGCAGCCAGACAGGGTTCAACAGTAATGAGACCCAGTACTTC
CASSQTGFNSNETQYF
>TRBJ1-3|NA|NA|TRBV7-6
TGTGCCAGCAGCTTGGAACAGGGCCTCGGTGGAAACACCATATATTTT
CASSLEQGLGGNTIYF
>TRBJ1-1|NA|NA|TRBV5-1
TGCGCCAGCAGCTTCGGGGGGGGGAACACTGAAGCTTTCTTT
CASSFGGGNTEAFF
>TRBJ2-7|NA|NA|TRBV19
TGTGCCAGTAGTATAGACACTACCTACGAGCAGTACTTC
CASSIDTTYEQYF
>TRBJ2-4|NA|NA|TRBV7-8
TGTGCCAGCAGCTCACCCCTAGAGCTAGCCAAAAACATTCAGTACTTC
CASSSPLELAKNIQYF
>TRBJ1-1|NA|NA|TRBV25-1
TGTGCCAGCAGTGAATCACAGGGTACTGAAGCTTTCTTT
CASSESQGTEAFF
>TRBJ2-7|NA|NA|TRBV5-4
TGTGCCAGCAGCTTGGGGGCTAAAATTTGGGACGAGCAGTACTTC
CASSLGAKIWDEQYF
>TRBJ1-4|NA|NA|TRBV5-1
TGCGCCAGCAGCTTGGAAGGCAGGCCTAATGAAAAACTGTTTTTT
CASSLEGRPNEKLFF
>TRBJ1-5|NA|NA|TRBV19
TGTGCCAGTAGCCCACAGGGAATTAGCAATCAGCCCCAGCATTTT
CASSPQGISNQPQHF
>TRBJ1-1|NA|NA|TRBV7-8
TGTGCCAGCAGCTTAAGTACCGGGAACACTGAAGCTTTCTTT
CASSLSTGNTEAFF
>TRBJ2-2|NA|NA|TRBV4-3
TGCGCCAGCAGCCAAGAGGGAGTAGCTACCGGGGAGCTGTTTTTT
CASSQEGVATGELFF
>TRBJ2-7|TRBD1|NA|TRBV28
TGTGCCGCCAGATCTGGACAGGTAGGATCCTACGAGCAGTACTTC
CAARSGQVGSYEQYF
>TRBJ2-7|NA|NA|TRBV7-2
TGTGCCAGCAGCTTAGCGGCTTCCGGAGACGAGCAGTACTTC
CASSLAASGDEQYF
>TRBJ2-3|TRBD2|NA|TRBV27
TGTGCCAGCAGTTTCCCCAGCGGGAGCGGGGCAGATACGCAGTATTTT
CASSFPSGSGADTQYF
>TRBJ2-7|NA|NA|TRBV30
TGTGCCTGGAGTGCCTCTAGCTACGAGCAGTACTTC
CAWSASSYEQYF
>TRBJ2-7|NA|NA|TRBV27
TGTGCCAGCACCTCCCAGGGAAAGGTCGACGAGCAGTACTTC
CASTSQGKVDEQYF
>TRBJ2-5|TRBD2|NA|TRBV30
TGTGCCTGGACCCAGGGAGGGCCAGAGACCCAGTACTTC
CAWTQGGPETQYF
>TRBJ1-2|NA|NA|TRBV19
TGTGCCAGTCTACAGATTAACTATGGCTACACCTTC
CASLQINYGYTF
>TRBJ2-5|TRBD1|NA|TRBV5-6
TGTGCCAGCAGCTGGTACGGGACAGGGACCCAGTACTTC
CASSWYGTGTQYF
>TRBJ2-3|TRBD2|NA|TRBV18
TGTGCCAGCTCACCCCAACTAGCGGGCACAGATACGCAGTATTTT
CASSPQLAGTDTQYF
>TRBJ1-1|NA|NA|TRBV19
TGTGCCATTACGAACGGTTTGAACACTGAAGCTTTCTTT
CAITNGLNTEAFF
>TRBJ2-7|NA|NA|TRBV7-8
TGTGCCAGCACCACGGCCAGGGGTCCGGGTTACGAGCAGTACTTC
CASTTARGPGYEQYF
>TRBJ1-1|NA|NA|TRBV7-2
TGTGCCAGCAGCTTAGAAACAGGTCGGTACACTGAAGCTTTCTTT
CASSLETGRYTEAFF
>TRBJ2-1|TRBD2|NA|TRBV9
TGTGCCAGCAGCGGGACTAGCGGGAGTTACTATGAGCAGTTCTTC
CASSGTSGSYYEQFF
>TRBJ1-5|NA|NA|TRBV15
TGTGCCACCAGCAGAATCAGACATAGCAATCAGCCCCAGCATTTT
CATSRIRHSNQPQHF
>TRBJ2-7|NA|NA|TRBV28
TGTGCCAGCAGTTCGCAGGTTACCTACGAGCAGTACTTC
CASSSQVTYEQYF
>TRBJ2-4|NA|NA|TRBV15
TGTGCCACCAGCAGAATTCAGGGGCTAGCCAAAAACATTCAGTACTTC
CATSRIQGLAKNIQYF
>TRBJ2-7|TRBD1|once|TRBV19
TGTGCCAGTGGGGACAGGTTCAACGAGCAGTACTTC
CASGDRFNEQYF
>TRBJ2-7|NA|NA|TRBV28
TGTGCCAGCAGACACAGGGCCTACGAGCAGTACTTC
CASRHRAYEQYF
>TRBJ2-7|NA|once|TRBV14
TGTGCCAGCTCAGCCTACGAGCAGTACTTC
CASSAYEQYF
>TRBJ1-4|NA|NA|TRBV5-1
TGCGCCAGCAGCTTGGGGACTGCAACTAATGAAAAACTGTTTTTT
CASSLGTATNEKLFF
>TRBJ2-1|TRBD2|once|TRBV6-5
TGTGCCAGCAGTTACTCTAGCGGGCGGTTCGATGAGCAGTTCTTC
CASSYSSGRFDEQFF
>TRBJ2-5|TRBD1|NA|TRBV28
TGTGCCAGCAGACGAGGGGGCCGAGAGACCCAGTACTTC
CASRRGGRETQYF
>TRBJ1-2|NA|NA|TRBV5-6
TGTGCCAGCAGCTTGGTAACCGCAGGGAACTATGGCTACACCTTC
CASSLVTAGNYGYTF